The entry that follows covers one TCR beta chain sequence. What it binds is unknown. This CDR3 contains 17 residues. V shed 3 bases and J 10 bases; nucleotides not matched to a gene: 12. Germline-derived CDR1 and CDR2 are KGHDR and SFDVKD. The protocol attached unique molecular identifiers to individual cDNA molecules. TCRdb analysed the 5' RACE reads with MiXCR anew, one entry per CDR3 protein. The sample holds 86,000 or so distinct CDR3 sequences, around an eighth seen once. This entry belongs to a study of early T cells in non-severe SARS-CoV-2 infection. Study-wide background: Investigators sequenced bulk RNA drawn from unsorted whole blood, and chains remained unpaired. General study results and limits: There was a bias toward anti-spike CD8 responses in VDJdb matching, which missed private and CD4 specificities.

The chain has TRBV24-1 and TRBJ2-1; 12 bases are shared with TRBD1. The source of this sequence is an adult who was a healthcare worker with PCR-confirmed SARS-CoV-2 infection or an uninfected control (not recorded which). The source material was whole blood. The CDR3 reads CATSDRTGQGASWEQFF. DNA of the CDR3: TGTGCCACCAGTGATCGAACGGGACAGGGGGCTTCGTGGGAGCAGTTCTTC.